This T cell receptor (beta chain) stems from a study of monozygotic twins with inflammatory bowel disease. Study-wide results and caveats: No repertoire similarity difference was seen between concordant and discordant twins; power was possibly limited.

The germline V gene has CDR1 SGHTA and CDR2 FQGNSA. This CDR3 is built from 17 residues. TCRdb re-called the 5' RACE reads; one entry per CDR3 protein, DNA not given. The clone table shows about 450,000 distinct CDR3 sequences, with the ten largest holding about 2.3%. Whole blood supplied total RNA, and T cells were not sorted. Note on this clonotype: Antigen: not known.

The chain uses TRBV7-2 and TRBJ2-7; TCRdb's D gene call, TRBD2, goes unchecked for lack of DNA. Sequencing was carried out using blood. The TCR sequence derives from a human donor with ulcerative colitis or Crohn's disease, or a healthy co-twin of an affected twin (not recorded which). The CDR3: CASSPGLAGVRGYEQYF.